This T cell receptor beta chain was recovered during a study of blood T cell repertoires in COVID-19. Trimming took 5 bases from V and 7 from J, leaving 17 bases between them. Germline V gene sequence: CDR1 LNHDA, CDR2 SQIVND (reference sequence). The CDR3 is made up of 14 amino acids. Method: immunoSEQ multiplex PCR; TCRdb's copy keeps in-frame clones and lacks some. The table has around 400,000 clones, around 87% seen once. The clonotype was recovered from an older woman with COVID-19, enrolled during active disease. The rearrangement joins TRBV19 to TRBJ1-2, with a tentative D call TRBD1 (6 bases). Sequencing was carried out using peripheral blood. CDR3 protein: CASSPDQGRFGYTF. DNA for the CDR3: TGTGCCAGTAGTCCGGATCAGGGGAGATTTGGCTACACCTTC. Together with reference TRBV19 and TRBJ1-2, the CDR3 gives the full variable domain: DGGITQSPKYLFRKEGQNVTLSCEQNLNHDAMYWYRQDPGQGLRLIYYSQIVNDFQKGDIAEGYSVSREKKESFPLTVTSAQKNPTAFYLCASSPDQGRFGYTFGSGTRLTVV.